The 24 T cell receptor beta chains below come from one sample, sequenced in a study of T cell responses to AZD1222 COVID-19 vaccine. TCRdb's copy holds only in-frame clones and misses some; the assay was immunoSEQ multiplex PCR. The sample lists some 100,000 clones; roughly 90% were seen once. The sample consisted of peripheral blood, taken on day 0 of AZD1222 vaccination. These receptors were taken from an adult in good health.

The genes are TRBV19 and TRBJ1-2; 7 nucleotides line up with TRBD1. Germline CDR1 reads LNHDA; CDR2 reads SQIVND (reference sequence). The CDR3 extends over 14 amino acids. Losses at the gene ends were 1 base for V and 5 bases for J; bases not matched to a gene: 4. The CDR3 coding sequence is TGTGCCAGTAGTATAGGACAGGGAGGATATGGCTACACCTTC. This codes for CASSIGQGGYGYTF. The full variable domain, with the rest looked up from reference TRBV19 and TRBJ1-2, is DGGITQSPKYLFRKEGQNVTLSCEQNLNHDAMYWYRQDPGQGLRLIYYSQIVNDFQKGDIAEGYSVSREKKESFPLTVTSAQKNPTAFYLCASSIGQGGYGYTFGSGTRLTVV.

The chain combines TRBV28 with TRBJ1-5, with D possibly matching TRBD1 (5 bases). The V end was cut by 7 bases, the J end by 7 bases, with 14 bases between. Looked up from germline, CDR1 is MDHEN and CDR2 is SYDVKM. This CDR3 region has 13 residues. CDR3 sequence reads: CASKKGAEQPQHF. The DNA of the CDR3 is TGTGCCAGCAAAAAAGGGGCGGAACAGCCCCAGCATTTT.

The J gene is TRBJ2-5, the V gene TRBV5-1, with a possible D match to TRBD1 (6 bases). The CDR3 loop spans 16 amino acids. In germline, CDR1 is SGHRS, CDR2 YFSETQ. The V end lost 1 base, the J end lost 5 bases, and 18 bases lay between the germline ends. Here the CDR3 reads CASSLRLAARGETQYF. The CDR3 coding sequence is TGCGCCAGCAGCTTGCGTCTAGCAGCTAGGGGGGAGACCCAGTACTTC.

A single count supports this clone. V and J are TRBV9 and TRBJ2-6; D possibly corresponds to TRBD2 (5 bases). The CDR3 is made up of 16 amino acids. The germline V gene has CDR1 SGDLS and CDR2 YYNGEE. V was trimmed by 0 bases and J by 2 bases, leaving 9 bases between them. In DNA form, the CDR3 reads TGTGCCAGCAGCGTAGGAGGGCAACCTGGGGCCAACGTCCTGACTTTC. Encoded protein: CASSVGGQPGANVLTF.

The V call is TRBV7-3, the J call TRBJ1-2; D is uncertain. CDR1 and CDR2 (germline): SGHTA, FQGTGA. V lost 3 bases, J lost 5 bases, and 13 bases lay in between. There are 14 residues in the CDR3. CDR3 sequence: CASSFADTGYGYTF. The CDR3 DNA is TGTGCCAGCAGCTTTGCAGACACTGGATATGGCTACACCTTC.

The chain is built from TRBV5-1 and TRBJ2-5, with TRBD2 matching 9 bases. CDR1 and CDR2 from the germline V gene are SGHRS and YFSETQ. This CDR3 spans 15 amino acids. The V and J ends lost 5 bases and 5 bases, in that order; junction bases with no gene match: 10. The CDR3 loop reads CASRINSGGRETQYF. DNA of the CDR3: TGCGCCAGCAGGATTAATAGCGGGGGCCGGGAGACCCAGTACTTC.

V is TRBV14 and J is TRBJ2-7; D is ambiguous. This CDR3 is 11 amino acids long. V lost 1 base to trimming and J lost 6 bases, with 4 bases between them. CDR1 is SGHDN and CDR2 is FVKESK in the germline V gene. The CDR3 DNA reads TGTGCCAGCAGCCAAGTCGCCGAGCAGTACTTC. It yields the protein CASSQVAEQYF.

This sequence joins TRBV30 and TRBJ2-5; 12 bases map to TRBD2. The length of the CDR3 is 18 residues. V dropped 1 base and J dropped 5; count of bases not matched to a gene: 14. Germline V lookup: CDR1 GTSNPN, CDR2 SVGIG (reference sequence). The CDR3 region has the DNA TGTGCCTGGAGTGGGACTCAACCTAGCGGGAGGGGTCGGGAGACCCAGTACTTC. Its protein product is CAWSGTQPSGRGRETQYF.

V and J are TRBV15 and TRBJ1-5, with D uncertain. Looked up from germline, CDR1 is LNHNV and CDR2 is YYDKDF (reference sequence). V was shortened by 1 base and J by 2 bases, with 12 bases between the two germline ends. The CDR3 runs to 16 residues. CDR3 in amino acids: CATSRVGEKRNQPQHF. CDR3 sequence (DNA): TGTGCCACCAGCAGAGTCGGGGAGAAGCGCAATCAGCCCCAGCATTTT. Looking up the rest from reference TRBV15 and TRBJ1-5 gives the full variable domain: DAMVIQNPRYQVTQFGKPVTLSCSQTLNHNVMYWYQQKSSQAPKLLFHYYDKDFNNEADTPDNFQSRRPNTSFCFLDIRSPGLGDTAMYLCATSRVGEKRNQPQHFGDGTRLSIL.

The rearrangement uses TRBV7-2 and TRBJ2-5; 14 bases fit TRBD2. The CDR3 length is 15 residues. Per germline, CDR1 SGHTA and CDR2 FQGNSA. The V segment lost 4 bases and the J segment 4 bases; nucleotides outside the gene matches: 2. The CDR3 coding sequence is TGTGCCAGCAGCTGGGGGACTAGCGGGAGAGAGACCCAGTACTTC. This codes for CASSWGTSGRETQYF.

The V call is TRBV9, the J call TRBJ2-7; 10 bases are shared with TRBD1. The ends lost 3 bases at V and 6 bases at J; junction bases unmatched: 9. The CDR3 is 15 amino acids. Germline lookup yields CDR1 SGDLS and CDR2 YYNGEE. The CDR3 DNA sequence: TGTGCCAGCAGCGCGCGGACAGGGGGTTTTGGCGAGCAGTACTTC. The encoded protein is CASSARTGGFGEQYF.

V is TRBV5-8 and J is TRBJ1-2, with 7 bases aligning to TRBD1. CDR1 SGHTS and CDR2 YDEGEE come from the germline V gene. J gave up 2 bases and V 3 bases, and 4 bases lay outside the gene matches. The CDR3 consists of 14 residues. In DNA, the CDR3 is TGTGCCAGCAGCTCCAAGACAGGGAACTATGGCTACACCTTC. Translating gives CASSSKTGNYGYTF. Full variable domain (outside the CDR3, taken from reference TRBV5-8 and TRBJ1-2): EAGVTQSPTHLIKTRGQQATLRCSPISGHTSVYWYQQALGLGLQFLLWYDEGEERNRGNFPPRFSGRQFPNYSSELNVNALELEDSALYLCASSSKTGNYGYTFGSGTRLTVV.

The V call is TRBV18, the J call TRBJ1-4, with unresolved D. The CDR3 has 15 amino acids. V was clipped by 3 bases and J by 5 bases, with 13 bases between them. The V gene's germline CDR1 is KGHSH and CDR2 LQKENI. The CDR3 is CASSPSQVGNEKLFF. The CDR3 DNA is TGTGCCAGCTCACCTTCGCAGGTCGGGAATGAAAAACTGTTTTTT.

This chain joins TRBV6-5 and TRBJ1-5; D may be TRBD1 (5 bases). V gave up 2 bases and J gave up 8 bases, with 13 bases separating them. Germline-derived CDR1 and CDR2 are MNHEY and SVGAGI. CDR3 length: 14 residues. This CDR3 reads CASSYNEGQEPQHF. Here the CDR3 DNA reads TGTGCCAGCAGTTACAACGAGGGGCAAGAGCCCCAGCATTTT.

The CDR3 DNA follows: TGTGCCAGCAGTCTCGGGGGGAATTACAATGAGCAGTTCTTC. This codes for CASSLGGNYNEQFF. The rearrangement uses TRBV28 and TRBJ2-1; 7 positions match TRBD2. V shed 5 bases and J 4 bases; nucleotides not matched to a gene: 5. The CDR3 consists of 14 residues. The V gene's germline CDR1 is MDHEN and CDR2 SYDVKM.

The chain couples TRBV5-4 to TRBJ1-5; TRBD1 matches 8 bases. Germline V gives CDR1 SGHNT, CDR2 YYREEE (reference sequence). The CDR3 is 15 residues long. V lost 0 bases and J lost 5; bases outside the gene matches: 4. The CDR3 DNA is TGTGCCAGCAGCTTGGGACAGGGGAGCGATCAGCCCCAGCATTTT. As protein: CASSLGQGSDQPQHF.

Remarks on this clone: The junction shows a germline mismatch at one end, possibly a read error. The chain combines TRBV7-2 with TRBJ2-7; D not certain. CDR1 SGHTA and CDR2 FQGNSA come from the germline V gene. This CDR3 is built from 12 residues. The CDR3 DNA is TGTGCCAGCAGCTTAATGGGTGAACGGCGACACTTC. Translated, it gives CASSLMGERRHF.

The rearrangement joins TRBV27 to TRBJ2-1, with TRBD2 matching 16 bases. Trimming removed 4 bases from V and 15 bases from J; junction bases left unmatched: 12. There are 16 residues in the CDR3. Germline assignment: CDR1 MNHEY and CDR2 SMNVEV (reference sequence). The CDR3 sequence is CASSYGTSGRAGVPFF. CDR3 bases: TGTGCCAGCAGTTACGGGACTAGCGGGAGGGCCGGGGTACCGTTCTTC.

The rearrangement joins TRBV28 to TRBJ2-7, with 8 bases fitting TRBD1. Trimming took 3 bases from V and 3 from J; bases not matched to a gene: 4. Germline V gene data show CDR1 as MDHEN and CDR2 as SYDVKM. The CDR3 totals 14 residues. In nucleotides, the CDR3 is TGTGCCAGCAGTTTGGACAGGGCCCTCTACGAGCAGTACTTC. Its protein product is CASSLDRALYEQYF.

The rearrangement joins TRBV19 to TRBJ2-2; TRBD1 is a possible D gene (6 bases). Trimming stripped 5 bases from V and 5 bases from J, with 12 bases between. In germline, CDR1 is LNHDA, CDR2 SQIVND (reference sequence). There are 14 residues in the CDR3. The CDR3 nucleotides read TGTGCCAGTAGTGATCAGGGGTGGACCGGGGAGCTGTTTTTT. Its translation: CASSDQGWTGELFF.

The V and J genes are TRBV5-1 and TRBJ2-7; D is ambiguous. Trimming left V 0 bases short and J 2 bases short, with 9 bases between. This CDR3 spans 14 amino acids. From germline, CDR1 is SGHRS and CDR2 YFSETQ. The CDR3 region has the DNA TGCGCCAGCAGCTTGGAGGACCGTACCTACGAGCAGTACTTC. Translating gives CASSLEDRTYEQYF.

The chain is built from TRBV6-5 and TRBJ1-6, with 7 bases fitting TRBD1. CDR1 MNHEY and CDR2 SVGAGI come from the germline V gene. This CDR3 spans 15 amino acids. Unmatched junction bases numbered 7, after V lost 4 bases and J lost 7 bases. The CDR3 DNA reads as TGTGCCAGCAGTTCTCTCTGGACAGGAAATTCACCCCTCCACTTT. This codes for CASSSLWTGNSPLHF.

V gene TRBV7-9 combines with J gene TRBJ2-6, with 14 positions matching TRBD2. V trimming: 8 bases; J trimming: 1 base; junction bases outside the gene matches: 4. CDR3 length: 17 amino acids. The V gene's germline CDR1 is SEHNR and CDR2 FQNEAQ (reference sequence). The CDR3 DNA reads TGTGCCAGCGAACGACTAGCGGGAGGGTCTGGGGCCAACGTCCTGACTTTC. It codes for CASERLAGGSGANVLTF.

J is TRBJ2-2 and V is TRBV18; TRBD1 aligns across 9 bases. In germline, CDR1 is KGHSH, CDR2 LQKENI. CDR3 length: 16 residues. V gave up 0 bases and J gave up 5 bases; unmatched junction bases: 4. CDR3 in amino acids: CASSPPSTGGTGELFF. CDR3 nucleotides: TGTGCCAGCTCACCACCCTCGACAGGGGGAACCGGGGAGCTGTTTTTT.